Included here is one TCR beta chain sequence, with context. Produced via immunoSEQ multiplex PCR; TCRdb's table is partial and in-frame only. The table includes 68,000 or so clones, around 86% detected once. The sample belongs to a study of OX40 agonist ivuxolimab in advanced cancers. Turning to the study itself: Prior checkpoint blockade (anti-PD-1, anti-PD-L1 or anti-CTLA-4) was permitted; 40% had it.

The CDR3 is 15 residues long. V lost 5 bases and J lost 0, with 13 bases in between. In germline, CDR1 is MNHNS, CDR2 SASEGT. This TCR was recovered from an adult with an advanced solid tumor such as melanoma, head and neck, liver or kidney cancer. The specimen comprised CD4+ or CD8+ T cells sorted from blood, sampled in a trial of the OX40 agonist ivuxolimab. The gene calls are TRBV6-1 and TRBJ1-1, with D possibly TRBD1 on 6 matching bases. The CDR3 is CASSTTGTMNTEAFF. DNA of the CDR3: TGTGCCAGCAGTACCACCGGGACAATGAACACTGAAGCTTTCTTT.